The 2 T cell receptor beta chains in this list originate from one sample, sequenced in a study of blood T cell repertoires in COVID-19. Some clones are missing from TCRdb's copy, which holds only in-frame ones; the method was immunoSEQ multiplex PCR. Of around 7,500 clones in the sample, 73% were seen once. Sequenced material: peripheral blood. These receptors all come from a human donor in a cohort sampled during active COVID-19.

The CDR3 reads CASSPGGREETQYF. The CDR3 DNA is TGTGCCAGCAGCCCAGGTGGGCGGGAAGAGACCCAGTACTTC. The chain recombines TRBV16 with TRBJ2-5; D is perhaps TRBD2 (5 bases). Germline V gene sequence: CDR1 KGHSY, CDR2 FQNENV. Trimming pared 4 bases from V and 3 bases from J, leaving 12 bases between. The CDR3 loop spans 14 amino acids.

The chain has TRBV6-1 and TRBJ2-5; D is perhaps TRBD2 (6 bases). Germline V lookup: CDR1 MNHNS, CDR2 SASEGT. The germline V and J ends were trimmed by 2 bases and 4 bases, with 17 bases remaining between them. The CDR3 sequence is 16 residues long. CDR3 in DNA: TGTGCCAGCAGTGAATGGGCAGGGAGGTCGGGAGAGACCCAGTACTTC. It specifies CASSEWAGRSGETQYF.